This TCR beta chain comes out of a study of T cell repertoires in cytomegalovirus infection (dated by TCRdb to the late 2010s). With respect to the entire study: Donor HLA type was relevant to the analysis, as public TCR beta signatures indicated carriage of CMV infection together with the matching HLA type.

Notes on this clonotype: Its cognate antigen has yet to be identified. A much larger clone sits a single nucleotide away, making a read error possible.

The paper's findings and limits, for the study overall: The ex vivo response was dominated by HLA-C-restricted CMV-specific TCR beta clonotypes, which also provided the single most frequent clonotype in two of eight donors. In both this cohort and an independent cohort of several hundred donors, the cumulative frequency of public TCR beta family members distinguished carriers of CMV infection plus the relevant HLA type.

CDR1 is given as SGHVS and CDR2 as FQNEAQ, both from the germline V gene. The CDR3 runs 14 amino acids, cysteine and phenylalanine included. The entry retains the CDR3 DNA only, 42 bases that are in frame from base 1. Sequencing was carried out with an Illumina HiSeq 1500. TCRdb reworked the public reads: Q25 trimming with fastp, MiXCR clone assembly, productive beta chains retained. Duplicate CDR3 protein sequences are folded into a single record with the most common DNA and genes. Counted in this sample were about 260,000 distinct CDR3 sequences; roughly 13% of them appeared once. 7% to 9.5% of the sample is in the top ten clones.

This TCR derives from a human donor in good health (CMV status not recorded). Some clones in this sample may be carry-over from other donors' samples. Sequencing was performed on PBMCs. The chain couples TRBV7-8 to TRBJ2-7, with 7 bases matching TRBD1. The CDR3 here reads CASSFTGALDELYF. The nucleotides read TGTGCCAGCAGCTTCACAGGGGCCCTGGACGAGCTGTACTTC. The reference TRBV7-8 and TRBJ2-7 proteins fill in what lies around the CDR3, so the full variable domain reads GAGVSQSPRYKVAKRGQDVALRCDPISGHVSLFWYQQALGQGPEFLTYFQNEAQLDKSGLPSDRFFAERPEGSVSTLKIQRTQQEDSAVYLCASSFTGALDELYFGPGTRLTVT.